The rows below give T cell receptor beta chains drawn from one sample of a study of T cells after posttransplantation cyclophosphamide. Method: immunoSEQ multiplex PCR; TCRdb's copy keeps in-frame clones and lacks some. The sample has some 53,000 clones; about 86% are singletons. Sequenced sample: PBMCs. The receptors were gathered from a man aged 30 to 45 with a blood cancer, CMV-positive, and with a related stem cell donor. Each CDR3 is given with its conserved first and last residue. Each record gives: D gene, clone size, J gene, V gene, CDR3 DNA, CDR3 protein. A D gene is named only where the DNA matches it firmly. Only part of the rows carry a size: once, few, many, or a class if the clone is expanded.

d_call: -; clone_size: few; j_call: TRBJ1-1; v_call: TRBV5-1; cdr3_nt: TGCGCCAGCAGCTTGGACCCCTGGGACAAGGGGGAAGAACGGGGGAACACTGAAGCTTTCTTT; cdr3_aa: CASSLDPWDKGEERGNTEAFF
d_call: TRBD2; clone_size: -; j_call: TRBJ2-2; v_call: TRBV7-9; cdr3_nt: TGTGCCAGCAGCCCGCCCCGGAGTAGCGGGAGGAGCGGGGAGCTGTTTTTT; cdr3_aa: CASSPPRSSGRSGELFF
d_call: -; clone_size: -; j_call: TRBJ2-7; v_call: TRBV6-5; cdr3_nt: TGTGCCAGCAGTTTAAACTTCTACTCCTACGAGCAGTACTTC; cdr3_aa: CASSLNFYSYEQYF
d_call: TRBD1; clone_size: -; j_call: TRBJ2-7; v_call: TRBV29-1; cdr3_nt: TGCAGCGGTGTGAGGGACAGCCACGAGCAGTACTTC; cdr3_aa: CSGVRDSHEQYF
d_call: -; clone_size: -; j_call: TRBJ2-7; v_call: TRBV29-1; cdr3_nt: TGCAGCGTTGAAGAGGGGGCGACGTACGAGCAGTACTTC; cdr3_aa: CSVEEGATYEQYF
d_call: TRBD2; clone_size: once; j_call: TRBJ2-3; v_call: TRBV29-1; cdr3_nt: TGCAGCGTCATGCGGACTAGCGGGAGGATGGGAGGGACAGATACGCAGTATTTT; cdr3_aa: CSVMRTSGRMGGTDTQYF
d_call: -; clone_size: -; j_call: TRBJ1-1; v_call: TRBV11-3; cdr3_nt: TGTGCCAGCAGCTTCGAACTCCTTTCGACTAACACTGAAGCTTTCTTT; cdr3_aa: CASSFELLSTNTEAFF
d_call: -; clone_size: -; j_call: TRBJ2-7; v_call: TRBV11-2; cdr3_nt: TGTGCCAGCAGCCTACAAACGGGGGAGCAGTACTTC; cdr3_aa: CASSLQTGEQYF
d_call: -; clone_size: once; j_call: TRBJ2-3; v_call: TRBV11-1; cdr3_nt: TGTGCCAGCAGCCCTGGGGCGGGAAAGGCAGATACGCAGTATTTT; cdr3_aa: CASSPGAGKADTQYF
d_call: -; clone_size: -; j_call: TRBJ1-2; v_call: TRBV6-5; cdr3_nt: TGTGCCAGCAGTTACTCGATGGCCCGCAACTATGGCTACACCTTC; cdr3_aa: CASSYSMARNYGYTF
d_call: TRBD2; clone_size: -; j_call: TRBJ2-1; v_call: TRBV28; cdr3_nt: TGTGCCACGATAACTAGCGGAACTGGGTATGAGCAGTTCTTC; cdr3_aa: CATITSGTGYEQFF
d_call: -; clone_size: -; j_call: TRBJ2-5; v_call: TRBV7-9; cdr3_nt: TGTGCCACCATGAGGGGGCAAGAGACCCAGTACTTC; cdr3_aa: CATMRGQETQYF
d_call: -; clone_size: -; j_call: TRBJ1-2; v_call: TRBV2; cdr3_nt: TGTGCCAGCCTCGACCCGGGACAAATACGGGGCTACACCTTC; cdr3_aa: CASLDPGQIRGYTF
d_call: -; clone_size: -; j_call: TRBJ2-1; v_call: TRBV28; cdr3_nt: TGTGCCAGCCTTCTGTACAATGAGCAGTTCTTC; cdr3_aa: CASLLYNEQFF
d_call: TRBD1; clone_size: -; j_call: TRBJ1-2; v_call: TRBV30; cdr3_nt: TGTGCCTGGAGTGTACCGGGACAGGCTAACTATGGCTACACCTTC; cdr3_aa: CAWSVPGQANYGYTF
d_call: TRBD1; clone_size: -; j_call: TRBJ2-7; v_call: TRBV5-5; cdr3_nt: TGTGCCAGCAGCTCGCAACAGGGGTCCTACGAGCAGTACTTC; cdr3_aa: CASSSQQGSYEQYF
d_call: -; clone_size: -; j_call: TRBJ2-5; v_call: TRBV18; cdr3_nt: TGTGCCAGCTCACCACCATCCTCAGAGACCCAGTACTTC; cdr3_aa: CASSPPSSETQYF
d_call: -; clone_size: few; j_call: TRBJ1-3; v_call: TRBV18; cdr3_nt: TGTGCCAGCTCACTGGCGGGACGGGGAAACACCATATATTTT; cdr3_aa: CASSLAGRGNTIYF
d_call: -; clone_size: -; j_call: TRBJ1-1; v_call: TRBV6-1; cdr3_nt: TGTGCCAGCAGTGAAGGACTTGGACAGCCAGGACACACTGAAGCTTTCTTT; cdr3_aa: CASSEGLGQPGHTEAFF
d_call: -; clone_size: -; j_call: TRBJ2-2; v_call: TRBV19; cdr3_nt: TGTGCCAGTGCAACAGCTACGAACACCGGGGAGCTGTTTTTT; cdr3_aa: CASATATNTGELFF
d_call: -; clone_size: -; j_call: TRBJ2-3; v_call: TRBV7-6; cdr3_nt: TGTGCCAGCAGCCCCCAGACTAGGACAGATACGCAGTATTTT; cdr3_aa: CASSPQTRTDTQYF
d_call: TRBD1; clone_size: -; j_call: TRBJ1-4; v_call: TRBV4-3; cdr3_nt: TGCGCCAGCAGCCTCTTTAGCCCAGGACAGGGGGCCTTAAAACTGTTTTTT; cdr3_aa: CASSLFSPGQGALKLFF
d_call: -; clone_size: -; j_call: TRBJ2-2; v_call: TRBV7-9; cdr3_nt: TGTGCCAGCAGCGTGTCCGGGAACGCCGGGGAGCTGTTTTTT; cdr3_aa: CASSVSGNAGELFF
d_call: -; clone_size: -; j_call: TRBJ2-7; v_call: TRBV2; cdr3_nt: TGTGCCAGCACCCTTAGGGGGACCGGCTACGAGCAGTACTTC; cdr3_aa: CASTLRGTGYEQYF
d_call: -; clone_size: -; j_call: TRBJ1-3; v_call: TRBV11-2; cdr3_nt: TGTGCCAGCAGCTTAGTGGTACAGGTGGTCTCTGGAAACACCATATATTTT; cdr3_aa: CASSLVVQVVSGNTIYF
d_call: -; clone_size: many; j_call: TRBJ2-7; v_call: TRBV6-1; cdr3_nt: TGTGCCAGCAGTGACCCACCGACGGGTGGAAACGAGCAGTACTTC; cdr3_aa: CASSDPPTGGNEQYF